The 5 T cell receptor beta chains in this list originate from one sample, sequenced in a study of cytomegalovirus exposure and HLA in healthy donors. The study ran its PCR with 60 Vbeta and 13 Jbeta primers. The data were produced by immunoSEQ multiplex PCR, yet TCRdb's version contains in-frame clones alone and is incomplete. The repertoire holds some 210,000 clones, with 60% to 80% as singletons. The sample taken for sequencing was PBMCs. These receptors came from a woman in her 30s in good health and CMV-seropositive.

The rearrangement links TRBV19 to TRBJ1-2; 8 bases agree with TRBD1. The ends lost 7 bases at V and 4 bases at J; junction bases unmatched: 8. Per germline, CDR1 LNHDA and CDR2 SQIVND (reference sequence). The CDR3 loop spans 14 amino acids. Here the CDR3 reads CASKDRGRGYGYTF. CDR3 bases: TGTGCCAGTAAAGACAGGGGTCGTGGCTATGGCTACACCTTC.

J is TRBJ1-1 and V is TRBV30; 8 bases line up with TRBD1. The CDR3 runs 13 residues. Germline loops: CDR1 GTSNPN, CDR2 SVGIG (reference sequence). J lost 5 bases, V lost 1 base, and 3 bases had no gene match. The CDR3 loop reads CAWSGTGRTEAFF. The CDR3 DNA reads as TGTGCCTGGAGTGGGACAGGGAGGACTGAAGCTTTCTTT.

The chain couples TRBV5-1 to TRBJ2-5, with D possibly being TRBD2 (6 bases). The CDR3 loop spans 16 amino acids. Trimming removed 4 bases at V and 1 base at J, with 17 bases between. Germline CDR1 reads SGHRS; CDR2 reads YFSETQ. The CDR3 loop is CASSLLVRETQETQYF. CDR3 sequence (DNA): TGCGCCAGCAGCCTCCTCGTTCGGGAGACCCAAGAGACCCAGTACTTC.

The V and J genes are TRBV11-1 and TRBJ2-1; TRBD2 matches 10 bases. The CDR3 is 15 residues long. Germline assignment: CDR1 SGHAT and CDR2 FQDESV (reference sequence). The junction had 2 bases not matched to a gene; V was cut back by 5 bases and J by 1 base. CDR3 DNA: TGTGCCAGCAGCCCTAGCGGGAGATCCTACAATGAGCAGTTCTTC. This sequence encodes CASSPSGRSYNEQFF.

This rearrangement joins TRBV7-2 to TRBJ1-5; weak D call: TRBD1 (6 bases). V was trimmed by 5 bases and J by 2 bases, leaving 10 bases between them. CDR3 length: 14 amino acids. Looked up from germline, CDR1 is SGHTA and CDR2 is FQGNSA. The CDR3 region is CASSAQGGNQPQHF. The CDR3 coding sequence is TGTGCCAGCAGCGCACAGGGTGGCAATCAGCCCCAGCATTTT.